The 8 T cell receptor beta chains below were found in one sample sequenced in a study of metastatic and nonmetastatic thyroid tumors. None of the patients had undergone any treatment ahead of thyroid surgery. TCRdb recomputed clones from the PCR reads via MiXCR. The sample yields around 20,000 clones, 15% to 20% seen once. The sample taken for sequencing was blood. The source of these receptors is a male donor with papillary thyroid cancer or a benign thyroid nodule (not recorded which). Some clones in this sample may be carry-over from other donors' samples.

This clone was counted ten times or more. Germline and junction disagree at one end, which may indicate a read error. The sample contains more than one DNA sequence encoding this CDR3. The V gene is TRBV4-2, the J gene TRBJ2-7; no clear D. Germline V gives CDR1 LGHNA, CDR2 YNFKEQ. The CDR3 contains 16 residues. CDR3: CASSQDTQWSSYEQYF. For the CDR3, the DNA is TGTGCTAGCAGCCAAGATACACAGTGGAGCTCCTACGAGCAGTACTTC.

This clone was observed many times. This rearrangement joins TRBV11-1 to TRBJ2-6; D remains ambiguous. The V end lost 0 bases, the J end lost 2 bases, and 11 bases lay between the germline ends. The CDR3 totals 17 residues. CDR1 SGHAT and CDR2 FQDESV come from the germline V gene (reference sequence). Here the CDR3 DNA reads TGTGCCAGCAGCTTAGCGTACTCCCGAGCTGGGGCCAACGTCCTGACTTTC. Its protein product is CASSLAYSRAGANVLTF.

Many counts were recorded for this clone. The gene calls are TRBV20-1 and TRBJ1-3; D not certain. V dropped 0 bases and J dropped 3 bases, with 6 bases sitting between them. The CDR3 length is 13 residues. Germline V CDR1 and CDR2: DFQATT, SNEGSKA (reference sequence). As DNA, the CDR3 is TGCAGTGCTAGAGACGGGAATGGAAACACCATATATTTT. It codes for CSARDGNGNTIYF.

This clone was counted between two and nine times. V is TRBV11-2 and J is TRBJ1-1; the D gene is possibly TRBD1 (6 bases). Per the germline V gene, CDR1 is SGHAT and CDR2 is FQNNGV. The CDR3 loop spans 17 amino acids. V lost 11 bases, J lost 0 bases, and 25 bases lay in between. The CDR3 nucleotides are TGTGCCGACAGCTTGGGCAGGGGTGGCCGAATGAACACTGAAGCTTTCTTT. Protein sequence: CADSLGRGGRMNTEAFF.

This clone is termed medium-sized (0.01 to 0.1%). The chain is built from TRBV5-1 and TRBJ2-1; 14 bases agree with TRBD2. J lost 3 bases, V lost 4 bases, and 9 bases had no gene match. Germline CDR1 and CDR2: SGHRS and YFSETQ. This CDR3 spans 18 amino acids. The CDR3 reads CASSGRTSGRRLYNEQFF. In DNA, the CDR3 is TGCGCCAGCAGCGGCCGGACTAGCGGGAGGCGCCTCTACAATGAGCAGTTCTTC.

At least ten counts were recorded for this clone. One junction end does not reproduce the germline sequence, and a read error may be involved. CDR3 amino acids: CSARGLAGASNF. The CDR3 DNA follows: TGCAGTGCTAGAGGACTAGCGGGGGCCTCGAATTTT. The genes are TRBV20-1 and TRBJ2-3; 12 bases match TRBD2. Germline CDR1 reads DFQATT; CDR2 reads SNEGSKA (reference sequence). The CDR3 length is 12 residues.

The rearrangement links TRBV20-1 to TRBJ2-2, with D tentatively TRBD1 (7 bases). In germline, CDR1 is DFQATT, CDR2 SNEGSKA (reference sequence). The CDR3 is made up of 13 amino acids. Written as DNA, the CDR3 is TGCAGAGGAGGGACAGCGAACACCGGGGAGCTGTTTTTT. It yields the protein CRGGTANTGELFF.

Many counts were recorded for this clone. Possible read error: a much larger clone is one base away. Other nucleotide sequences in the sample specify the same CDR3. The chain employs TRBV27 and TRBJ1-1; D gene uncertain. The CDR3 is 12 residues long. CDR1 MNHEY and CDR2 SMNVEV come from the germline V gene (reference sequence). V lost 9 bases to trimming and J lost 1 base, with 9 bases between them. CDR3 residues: CASRQGNTEAFF. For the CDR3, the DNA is TGTGCCAGTCGACAAGGGAACACTGAAGCTTTCTTT.